This T cell receptor (beta chain) was recovered during a study of blood T cells in healthy people across ages. The study's findings and limits: There was no known CMV status for donors, so expanded clonotype changes were possibly confounded.

CDR3 length equals 16 residues. V lost 5 bases to trimming and J lost 2 bases, with 19 bases between them. From germline, CDR1 is MNHNS and CDR2 SASEGT. Peripheral blood, about 10 milliliters per donor, was collected. A second roughly 6 to 12 cycle PCR used barcoded and J-beta primers. TCRdb re-analysed the 5' RACE reads in MiXCR, keeping a single row per CDR3 protein. The table lists more than 800,000 distinct CDR3 sequences, around 30% of them singletons. This clonotype was seen ten or more times. Its specificity is not known. The source is a woman over 75 in good health. The V and J genes are TRBV6-1 and TRBJ2-7; D might be TRBD2 (5 bases). The sequenced sample consisted of blood. CDR3 bases: TGTGCCAGCAGTCGAACGGGAACGCAGGCAGCCTACGAGCAGTACTTC. The encoded protein is CASSRTGTQAAYEQYF.